One and the same sample provided the 14 T cell receptor beta chains below, sequenced in a study of prognosis after radiotherapy for stage I lung cancer. Two-round multiplex PCR amplified TCR beta CDR3 from genomic DNA. Individual primers that were specific to each TRBV and TRBJ gene served in first-round PCR. TCRdb reprocessed the multiplex PCR reads with MiXCR, giving one entry per CDR3 protein. The top ten clones hold 25% to 40% of a sample with 20,000 to 25,000 distinct CDR3 sequences, roughly 45% of them seen once. This sample comprised PBMCs, obtained before or after stereotactic body radiation therapy (not recorded which). These receptors were obtained from a donor over 45 with non-small cell lung cancer.

Concerning this clonotype: A far bigger clonotype differs at one base, so this is likely a read error. The chain joins TRBV6-8 to TRBJ2-1, with 9 bases identical to TRBD2. Germline loops: CDR1 MNHGY, CDR2 SAAAGT. The CDR3 covers 15 residues. As DNA, the CDR3 is TGTACCAGCAGTATCTATGCGGGAGGGCCGGGAGAGCAGTTCTTC. Protein sequence: CTSSIYAGGPGEQFF.

This clonotype was recorded many times. This chain joins TRBV19 and TRBJ2-3; 12 positions agree with TRBD2. CDR1 LNHDA and CDR2 SQIVND come from the germline V gene (reference sequence). This CDR3 spans 16 amino acids. The V segment lost 4 bases and the J segment 10 bases; nucleotides outside the gene matches: 12. The CDR3 region has the DNA TGTGCCAGTAGTACCTCCCGGGCTAGCGGGAGGGCGGCGCAGTATTTT. Protein product: CASSTSRASGRAAQYF.

This clonotype was recorded only once. A much larger clone is a single base away; this may be a read error. V is TRBV10-3 and J is TRBJ1-2; 8 bases match TRBD1. Germline V gives CDR1 ENHRY, CDR2 SYGVKD. The CDR3 runs 15 residues. Trimming cost V 6 bases and J 2 bases; bases outside gene matches: 8. CDR3 loop: CAISAGQDVNYGYTF. As DNA, the CDR3 is TGTGCCATCAGCGCGGGACAGGATGTAAACTATGGCTACACCTTC.

The chain links TRBV28 to TRBJ1-6; unclear D gene. Per the germline V gene, CDR1 is MDHEN and CDR2 is SYDVKM. This CDR3 is 13 amino acids long. V lost 6 bases and J 9 bases, leaving 12 bases between the germline ends. CDR3 coding DNA: TGTGCCAGCAGCGGGCCCTTTAGTTCACCCCTCCACTTT. Translated: CASSGPFSSPLHF.

The chain combines TRBV6-2 or TRBV6-3 with TRBJ1-2; no clear D. The length of the CDR3 is 8 residues. Germline V gene lookup returns CDR1 MNHEY and CDR2 SVGEGT. CDR3 sequence reads: CANYGYTF. The CDR3 DNA is TGTGCTAACTATGGCTACACCTTC.

V usage is TRBV11-2 and J usage is TRBJ2-3, with 7 bases lining up with TRBD2. There are 15 residues in the CDR3. With 1 base clipped from V and 5 bases from J, the junction kept 6 bases outside the gene matches. Germline V gene sequence: CDR1 SGHAT, CDR2 FQNNGV. The CDR3 bases are TGTGCCAGCAGCTTAGCGTTTCTAGCGGTAGATACGCAGTATTTT. The encoded protein is CASSLAFLAVDTQYF.

The chain links TRBV5-6 to TRBJ2-7; no firm D call. The CDR3 loop spans 14 amino acids. Germline V gene lookup returns CDR1 SGHDT and CDR2 YYEEEE. Trimming removed 0 bases at V and 4 bases at J, with 11 bases between. The CDR3 is CASSLGGNSYEQYF. In nucleotides, the CDR3 is TGTGCCAGCAGCTTGGGTGGTAACAGTTACGAGCAGTACTTC.

Ten or more counts support this clonotype. CDR3 DNA: TGCAGTGCTATTCCAGCGGAGCTAGCCAAAAACATTCAGTACTTC. Translated, it gives CSAIPAELAKNIQYF. This chain connects TRBV20-1 to TRBJ2-4; possible D gene TRBD2, 5 bases. The CDR3 is made up of 15 amino acids. The V end was cut by 4 bases, the J end by 0 bases, with 13 bases between. Germline assignment: CDR1 DFQATT and CDR2 SNEGSKA (reference sequence).

The CDR3 region is CASSLTGLGGVEQFF. CDR3 in DNA: TGTGCCAGCAGCCTCACAGGACTAGGGGGAGTTGAGCAGTTCTTC. The chain carries TRBV11-2 and TRBJ2-1; the D gene is possibly TRBD2 (7 bases). The CDR3 is made up of 15 amino acids. Germline V gives CDR1 SGHAT, CDR2 FQNNGV. The V and J ends lost 5 bases and 9 bases respectively, with 20 bases between them.

Sample share makes this clonotype medium-sized. CDR3 loop: CASSIGDSNNSPLHF. The DNA of the CDR3 is TGTGCCAGTAGTATCGGGGACTCGAACAATTCACCCCTCCACTTT. The chain combines TRBV19 with TRBJ1-6; D is possibly TRBD1 (5 bases). Trimming took off 3 bases at V and 7 bases at J, with 13 bases between the two ends. The CDR3 spans 15 residues. CDR1 is LNHDA and CDR2 is SQIVND in the germline V gene (reference sequence).

This clonotype was observed at least ten times. This chain joins TRBV6-4 and TRBJ2-7, with a weak D call TRBD1 (6 bases). Germline lookup yields CDR1 MRHNA and CDR2 SNTAGT. The CDR3 is 13 residues long. The ends were cut back, 4 bases at V and 2 bases at J, with 9 bases in the middle. CDR3 loop: CASSGQAAYEQYF. DNA for the CDR3: TGTGCCAGCAGTGGACAGGCCGCCTACGAGCAGTACTTC.

This chain joins TRBV11-2 and TRBJ1-1; 10 nucleotides line up with TRBD1. This CDR3 has 12 amino acids. Looked up from germline, CDR1 is SGHAT and CDR2 is FQNNGV. The V gene end was trimmed by 5 bases and the J gene end by 8 bases; junction bases not matched to a gene: 2. The CDR3 coding sequence is TGTGCCAGCAGCGGGACAGGGGTAGAAGCTTTCTTT. This gives the protein CASSGTGVEAFF. Variable domain in full (rest from reference TRBV11-2 and TRBJ1-1): EAGVAQSPRYKIIEKRQSVAFWCNPISGHATLYWYQQILGQGPKLLIQFQNNGVVDDSQLPKDRFSAERLKGVDSTLKIQPAKLEDSAVYLCASSGTGVEAFFGQGTRLTVV.

The chain has TRBV12-3 or TRBV12-4 and TRBJ1-2; a weak D match, TRBD1 (5 bases). V was trimmed by 7 bases and J by 0 bases, leaving 15 bases between them. CDR3 length: 15 residues. CDR3 nucleotide sequence: TGTGCCAGCACCCGAACAGGCCAGACTAACTATGGCTACACCTTC. Protein: CASTRTGQTNYGYTF.

Details on this clonotype: A far larger clone is one base from this, pointing to a likely read error. Here the CDR3 reads CASSLACGRANEQYF. The DNA of the CDR3 is TGTGCCAGCAGCTTAGCTTGCGGGAGAGCCAACGAGCAGTACTTC. This chain connects TRBV7-9 to TRBJ2-7, with 7 bases lining up with TRBD2. The CDR3 extends over 15 amino acids. After removal of 0 bases from V and 5 bases from J, the junction contained 7 bases not matched to a gene. Germline CDR1 is SEHNR and CDR2 is FQNEAQ (reference sequence).